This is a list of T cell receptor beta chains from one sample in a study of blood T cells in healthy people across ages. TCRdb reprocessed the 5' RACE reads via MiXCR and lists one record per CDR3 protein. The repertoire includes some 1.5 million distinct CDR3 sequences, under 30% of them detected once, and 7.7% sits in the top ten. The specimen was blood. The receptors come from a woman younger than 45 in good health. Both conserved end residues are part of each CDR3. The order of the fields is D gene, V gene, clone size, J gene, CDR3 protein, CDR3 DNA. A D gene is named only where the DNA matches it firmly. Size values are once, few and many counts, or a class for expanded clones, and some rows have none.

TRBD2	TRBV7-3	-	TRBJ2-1	CAGSPPGLAGNEQFF	TGTGCCGGCAGCCCTCCGGGACTAGCGGGAAACGAGCAGTTCTTC
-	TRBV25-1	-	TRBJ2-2	CASNEGTTGELFF	TGTGCCAGCAATGAGGGGACTACCGGGGAGCTGTTTTTT
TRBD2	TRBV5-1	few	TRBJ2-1	CASSLSPSGSSYNEQFF	TGCGCCAGCAGCTTGTCGCCTAGCGGGAGCTCCTACAATGAGCAGTTCTTC
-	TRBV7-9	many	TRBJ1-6	CASSLVAGDSPLHF	TGTGCCAGCAGCTTAGTCGCAGGGGATTCACCCCTCCACTTT
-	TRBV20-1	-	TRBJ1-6	CSARDYRHGENSPLHF	TGCAGTGCTAGAGATTACCGACACGGAGAAAATTCACCCCTCCACTTT
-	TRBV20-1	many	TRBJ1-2	CGLGQGSPYYTF	TGCGGATTGGGGCAGGGCTCCCCCTACTACACCTTC
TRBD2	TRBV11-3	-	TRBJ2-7	CASSSGTTSYNEQYF	TGTGCCAGCAGCTCCGGGACTACCTCCTACAATGAGCAGTACTTC
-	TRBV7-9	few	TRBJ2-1	CASREPEWDEQFF	TGTGCCAGCAGGGAACCAGAATGGGATGAGCAGTTCTTC
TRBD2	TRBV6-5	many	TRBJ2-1	CASSTTTSGGAGEQFF	TGTGCCAGCAGTACCACGACTAGCGGGGGGGCAGGCGAGCAGTTCTTC
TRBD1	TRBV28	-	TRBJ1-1	CTSSSGQGIVNTEAFF	TGTACCAGCAGTTCTGGACAGGGGATAGTGAACACTGAAGCTTTCTTT
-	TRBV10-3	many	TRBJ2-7	CAISEGSEQYF	TGTGCCATCAGTGAGGGGAGCGAGCAGTACTTC
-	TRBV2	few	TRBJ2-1	CASMLTLQADEQFF	TGTGCCAGCATGCTGACTCTTCAGGCGGATGAGCAGTTCTTC
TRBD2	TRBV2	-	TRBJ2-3	CTSGSGGSTDTQYF	TGTACCAGCGGTAGCGGGGGAAGCACAGATACGCAGTATTTT
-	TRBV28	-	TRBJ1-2	CASCPSQEAMGYTF	TGTGCCAGCTGTCCATCCCAGGAGGCTATGGGCTACACCTTC
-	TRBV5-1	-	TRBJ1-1	CASSSTSPGNTEAFF	TGCGCCAGCAGCTCCACCTCCCCTGGAAACACTGAAGCTTTCTTT
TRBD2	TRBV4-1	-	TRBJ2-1	CASSQEGMAGVSSEQFF	TGCGCCAGCAGCCAAGAAGGTATGGCGGGAGTATCAAGTGAGCAGTTCTTC
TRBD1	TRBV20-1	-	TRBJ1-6	CSTTPTGGAPYNSPLHF	TGCAGCACGACTCCTACAGGGGGCGCACCCTATAATTCACCCCTCCACTTT
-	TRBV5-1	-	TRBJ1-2	CASSLAGNINYGYTF	TGCGCCAGCAGCTTGGCCGGGAACATAAACTATGGCTACACCTTC
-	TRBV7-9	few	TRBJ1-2	CASSLPETGNYGYTF	TGTGCCAGCAGCTTACCGGAGACCGGCAACTATGGCTACACCTTC
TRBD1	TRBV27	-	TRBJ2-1	CASSFYGQAVCNEQFF	TGTGCCAGCAGTTTCTACGGACAGGCGGTCTGTAATGAGCAGTTCTTC
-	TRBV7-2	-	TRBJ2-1	CASSRTNPSVNNEQFF	TGTGCCAGCAGCCGAACAAATCCCAGCGTCAACAATGAGCAGTTCTTC
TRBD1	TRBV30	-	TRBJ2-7	CAWREGTGYEQYF	TGTGCCTGGAGAGAAGGGACAGGGTACGAGCAGTACTTC
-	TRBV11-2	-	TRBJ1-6	CASSPSRGLNSPLHF	TGTGCCAGCAGCCCCAGTAGAGGGTTAAATTCACCCCTCCACTTT
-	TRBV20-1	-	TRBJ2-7	CSARDSPSRYF	TGCAGTGCTAGAGATAGCCCCTCGCGGTACTTC
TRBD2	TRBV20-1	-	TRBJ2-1	CSARDSSGGHLNERFF	TGCAGTGCTAGAGATTCTAGCGGGGGGCACCTAAATGAGCGGTTCTTC
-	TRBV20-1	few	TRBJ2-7	CSARGYEQYF	TGCAGTGCTAGGGGCTACGAGCAGTACTTC
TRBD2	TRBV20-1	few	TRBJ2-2	CSARRLAPGELFF	TGCAGTGCCCGGAGACTAGCTCCCGGGGAGCTGTTTTTT
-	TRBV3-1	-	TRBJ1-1	CASSPVEGRWGNTEAFF	TGTGCCAGCAGCCCGGTTGAGGGTCGGTGGGGAAACACTGAAGCTTTCTTT
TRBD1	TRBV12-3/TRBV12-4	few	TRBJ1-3	CASRTGTGNTIYF	TGTGCCAGCCGGACAGGCACGGGAAACACCATATATTTT
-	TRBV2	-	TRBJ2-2	CASQDGFANTGELFF	TGTGCCAGCCAGGATGGATTCGCGAACACCGGGGAGCTGTTTTTT
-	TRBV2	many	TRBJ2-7	CASRGGHYEQYF	TGTGCCAGCAGAGGGGGGCACTACGAGCAGTACTTC
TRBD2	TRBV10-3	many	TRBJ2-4	CAISEAGTTAKNIQYF	TGTGCCATCAGTGAAGCGGGAACTACGGCTAAAAACATTCAGTACTTC
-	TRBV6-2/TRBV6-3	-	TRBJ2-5	CASSLDSLRGDEQYF	TGTGCCAGCAGCCTTGATTCTCTTCGCGGCGATGAGCAGTACTTC
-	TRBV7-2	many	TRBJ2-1	CASSLAKLPREQFF	TGTGCCAGCAGCTTAGCGAAGCTCCCTCGGGAGCAGTTCTTC
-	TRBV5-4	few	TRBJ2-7	CASSPRDHKAEQYF	TGTGCCAGCAGCCCGCGGGACCACAAGGCGGAGCAGTACTTC
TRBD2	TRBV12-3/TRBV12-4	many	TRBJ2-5	CASTRSGGGQETQYF	TGTGCCAGCACCCGTAGCGGGGGTGGCCAAGAGACCCAGTACTTC
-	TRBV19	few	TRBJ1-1	CASSPQGPNTEAFF	TGTGCCAGTAGTCCACAGGGCCCGAACACTGAAGCTTTCTTT
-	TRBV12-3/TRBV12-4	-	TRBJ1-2	CASSLREAYGYTF	TGTGCCAGCAGTTTAAGGGAGGCTTATGGCTACACCTTC
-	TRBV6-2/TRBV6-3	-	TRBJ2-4	CASSFSGPNIQYF	TGTGCCAGCAGTTTCTCGGGACCAAACATTCAGTACTTC
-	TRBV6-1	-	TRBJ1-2	CASMKEGIYSNYGYTF	TGTGCCAGCATGAAGGAGGGGATTTACTCTAACTATGGCTACACCTTC
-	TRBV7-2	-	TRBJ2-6	CASSPNQRLGANVLTF	TGTGCCAGCAGCCCGAACCAGCGGCTCGGAGCCAACGTCCTGACTTTC
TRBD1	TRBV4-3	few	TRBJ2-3	CASSQDRQTGGTDTQYF	TGCGCCAGCAGCCAAGATCGCCAAACAGGGGGCACAGATACGCAGTATTTT
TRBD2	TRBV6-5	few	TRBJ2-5	CASSYSIGSSGGGETQYF	TGTGCCAGCAGTTACTCGATAGGGAGTAGCGGGGGGGGAGAGACCCAGTACTTC
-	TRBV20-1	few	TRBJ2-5	CIAGTGETQYF	TGCATTGCGGGGACCGGGGAGACCCAGTACTTC
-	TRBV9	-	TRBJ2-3	CASSGGDPDTQYF	TGTGCCAGCAGCGGTGGGGATCCAGATACGCAGTATTTT
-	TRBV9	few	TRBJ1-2	CASSVWQDKGYGYTF	TGTGCCAGCAGCGTATGGCAGGATAAGGGTTATGGCTACACCTTC